Listed here are 8 T cell receptor beta chains from one sample, sequenced in a study of identifying expanded T cells in peripheral blood. The repertoire was sequenced with immunoSEQ multiplex PCR; TCRdb's copy has only in-frame clones and lacks some. The repertoire holds roughly 78,000 clones, with roughly 90% as singletons. The sample was blood. The receptors stem from a person aged 18-70 years in good health.

The gene calls are TRBV7-8 and TRBJ1-2, with D possibly being TRBD1 (5 bases). The CDR3 has 20 amino acids. Per germline, CDR1 SGHVS and CDR2 FQNEAQ. V lost 3 bases and J lost 0, with 26 bases in between. The CDR3 nucleotides read TGTGCCAGCAGCTTGAGTTCCTCTTACCGGGACCGCCCATCTAACTATGGCTACACCTTC. Translated, it gives CASSLSSSYRDRPSNYGYTF.

The chain uses TRBV6-1 and TRBJ1-2; D not certain. From germline, CDR1 is MNHNS and CDR2 SASEGT. Trimming stripped 2 bases from V and 0 bases from J, with 10 bases between. The CDR3 spans 15 residues. The chain's CDR3 is CASSEQTVANYGYTF. The CDR3 DNA is TGTGCCAGCAGTGAACAAACAGTAGCTAACTATGGCTACACCTTC.

The chain joins TRBV6-5 to TRBJ2-5; D is undetermined. The germline CDR1 and CDR2 sequences are MNHEY and SVGAGI. CDR3 size: 14 residues. The V end was cut by 6 bases, the J end by 1 base, with 12 bases between. DNA of the CDR3: TGTGCCAGCAGCCGTTCCCAATCCCAAGAGACCCAGTACTTC. Its protein product is CASSRSQSQETQYF.

This clone was observed once. The V and J genes are TRBV5-1 and TRBJ2-7; D is undetermined. Germline CDR1 SGHRS, CDR2 YFSETQ. The CDR3 runs 10 residues. The V end lost 6 bases, the J end lost 1 base, and 2 bases lay between the germline ends. CDR3 loop: CASTSYEQYF. The DNA for the CDR3 is TGCGCCAGCACGTCCTACGAGCAGTACTTC.

The V call is TRBV7-9, the J call TRBJ2-7, with D perhaps assigned TRBD1 or TRBD2 (5 bases each). Germline V gives CDR1 SEHNR, CDR2 FQNEAQ (reference sequence). The CDR3 runs to 17 residues. With 3 bases removed from V and 3 bases from J, the gap between germline ends came to 21 bases. DNA for the CDR3: TGTGCCAGCAGCTTTAGCCCCAGCGTGGGGGAGAGCTACGAGCAGTACTTC. Translation gives CASSFSPSVGESYEQYF.

For the CDR3, the DNA is TGCAGTGCTAGACCCATTAACGAGCAGTACTTC. Translating gives CSARPINEQYF. V is TRBV20-1 and J is TRBJ2-7, with D hard to call. V lost 2 bases to trimming and J lost 5 bases, with 7 bases between them. Germline assignment: CDR1 DFQATT and CDR2 SNEGSKA (reference sequence). This CDR3 has 11 amino acids.

The genes are TRBV10-3 and TRBJ1-1; TRBD1 matches at 9 bases. V lost 6 bases and J lost 0; bases outside the gene matches: 8. The CDR3 has 16 amino acids. Germline CDR1 reads ENHRY; CDR2 reads SYGVKD. CDR3 in DNA: TGTGCCATCAGGACCCGGGACAGGGCTATGAACACTGAAGCTTTCTTT. Translated: CAIRTRDRAMNTEAFF.

V is TRBV30 and J is TRBJ2-7; D perhaps matches TRBD1 (5 bases). The CDR3 runs 14 residues. The V end lost 6 bases, the J end lost 6 bases, and 21 bases lay between the germline ends. Germline values: CDR1 GTSNPN, CDR2 SVGIG (reference sequence). The CDR3 DNA follows: TGTGCCTGCCCAAGTCAGGGTTCCTCGGGCGAGCAGTACTTC. It translates to CACPSQGSSGEQYF. The full variable domain, its missing parts supplied by reference TRBV30 and TRBJ2-7, is SQTIHQWPATLVQPVGSPLSLECTVEGTSNPNLYWYRQAAGRGLQLLFYSVGIGQISSEVPQNLSASRPQDRQFILSSKKLLLSDSGFYLCACPSQGSSGEQYFGPGTRLTVT.